This paragraph covers one T cell receptor (beta chain) sequence. The method was immunoSEQ multiplex PCR; TCRdb's version includes in-frame clones alone and lacks a portion of them. The sample yields a few hundred thousand clones, more than 65% seen once. CDR1 and CDR2 (germline): MNHEY, SVGEGT. Trimming cost V 1 base and J 2 bases, with 8 bases left between them. The CDR3 runs to 15 residues. The entry originates in a study of blood T cell repertoires in COVID-19. Overall study context: The United States, Italy and Spain were the sources of the acute and convalescent COVID-19 samples.

V gene TRBV6-2 or TRBV6-3 combines with J gene TRBJ2-2; possibly TRBD1 for D (6 bases). This receptor was obtained from a middle-aged man who had recovered from COVID-19. The sequenced sample consisted of PBMCs or T cells enriched from blood (not recorded which). The CDR3 DNA follows: TGTGCCAGCAGTTACTTGGGACAAAACACCGGGGAGCTGTTTTTT. This sequence encodes CASSYLGQNTGELFF.